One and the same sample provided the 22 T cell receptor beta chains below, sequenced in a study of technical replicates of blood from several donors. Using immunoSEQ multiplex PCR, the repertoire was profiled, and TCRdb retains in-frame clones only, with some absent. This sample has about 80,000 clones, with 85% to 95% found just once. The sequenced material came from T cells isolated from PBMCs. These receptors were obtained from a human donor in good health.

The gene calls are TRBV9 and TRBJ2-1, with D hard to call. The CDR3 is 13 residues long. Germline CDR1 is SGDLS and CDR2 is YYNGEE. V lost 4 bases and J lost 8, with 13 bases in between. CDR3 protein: CASSREITDEQFF. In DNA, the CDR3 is TGTGCCAGCAGCAGAGAAATTACGGATGAGCAGTTCTTC.

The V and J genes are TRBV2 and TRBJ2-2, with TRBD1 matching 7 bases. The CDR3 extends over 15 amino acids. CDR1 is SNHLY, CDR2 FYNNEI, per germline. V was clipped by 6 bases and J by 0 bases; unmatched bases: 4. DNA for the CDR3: TGTGCCAGCAGATCCGGGACAGCGAACACCGGGGAGCTGTTTTTT. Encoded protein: CASRSGTANTGELFF.

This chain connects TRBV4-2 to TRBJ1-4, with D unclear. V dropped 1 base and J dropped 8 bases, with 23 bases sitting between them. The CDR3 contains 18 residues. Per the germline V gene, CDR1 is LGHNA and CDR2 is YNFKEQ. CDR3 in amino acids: CASSQGRVRTADFEKLFF. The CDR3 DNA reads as TGTGCCAGCAGCCAAGGGCGGGTTAGGACGGCGGATTTCGAAAAACTGTTTTTT.

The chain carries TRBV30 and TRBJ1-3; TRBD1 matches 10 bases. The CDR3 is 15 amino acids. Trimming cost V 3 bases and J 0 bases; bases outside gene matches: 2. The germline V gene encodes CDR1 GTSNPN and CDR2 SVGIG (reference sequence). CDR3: CAWRGTGASGNTIYF. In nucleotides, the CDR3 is TGTGCCTGGAGAGGGACAGGGGCCTCTGGAAACACCATATATTTT.

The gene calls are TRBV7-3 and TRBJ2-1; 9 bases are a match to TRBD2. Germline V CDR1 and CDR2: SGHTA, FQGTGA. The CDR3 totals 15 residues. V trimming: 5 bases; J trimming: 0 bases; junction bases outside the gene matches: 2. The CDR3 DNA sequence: TGTGCCAGCAGCGCGACTAGCGGCTCCTACAATGAGCAGTTCTTC. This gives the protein CASSATSGSYNEQFF.

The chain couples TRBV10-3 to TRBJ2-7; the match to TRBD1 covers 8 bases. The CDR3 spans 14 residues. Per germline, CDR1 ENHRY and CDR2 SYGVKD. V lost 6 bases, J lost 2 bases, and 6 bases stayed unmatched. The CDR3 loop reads CAIRSDRGTYEQYF. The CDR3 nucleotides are TGTGCCATCAGATCAGACAGGGGCACCTACGAGCAGTACTTC.

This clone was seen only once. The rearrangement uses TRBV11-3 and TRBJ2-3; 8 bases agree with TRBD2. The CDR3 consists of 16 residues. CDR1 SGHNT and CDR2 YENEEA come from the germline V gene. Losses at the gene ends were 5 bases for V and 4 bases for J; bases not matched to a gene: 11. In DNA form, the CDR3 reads TGTGCCAGCAGCGGAGGTCATAGCGGGGCCTCAGATACGCAGTATTTT. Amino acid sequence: CASSGGHSGASDTQYF.

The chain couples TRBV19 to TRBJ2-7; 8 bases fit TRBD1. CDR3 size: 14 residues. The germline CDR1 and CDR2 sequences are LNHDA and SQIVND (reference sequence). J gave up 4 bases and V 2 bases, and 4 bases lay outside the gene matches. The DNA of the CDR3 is TGTGCCAGTAGTATATCCAGGGGGCGGTACGAGCAGTACTTC. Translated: CASSISRGRYEQYF.

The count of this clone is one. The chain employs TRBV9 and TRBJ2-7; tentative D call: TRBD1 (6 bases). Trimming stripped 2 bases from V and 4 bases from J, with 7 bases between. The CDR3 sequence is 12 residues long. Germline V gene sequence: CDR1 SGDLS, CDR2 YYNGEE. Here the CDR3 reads CASSVTGYEQYF. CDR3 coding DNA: TGTGCCAGCAGCGTCACAGGGTACGAGCAGTACTTC.

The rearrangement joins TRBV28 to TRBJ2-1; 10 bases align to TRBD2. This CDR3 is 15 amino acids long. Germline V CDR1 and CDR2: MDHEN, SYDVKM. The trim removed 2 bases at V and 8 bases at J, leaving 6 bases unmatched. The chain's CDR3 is CASSLLAGVRDEQFF. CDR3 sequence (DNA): TGTGCCAGCAGTTTACTAGCGGGAGTGCGGGATGAGCAGTTCTTC.

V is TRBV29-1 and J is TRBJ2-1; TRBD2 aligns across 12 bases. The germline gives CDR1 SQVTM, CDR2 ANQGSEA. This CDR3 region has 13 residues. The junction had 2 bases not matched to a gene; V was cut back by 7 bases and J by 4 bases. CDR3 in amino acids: CSGGLAGYNEQFF. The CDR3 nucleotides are TGCAGCGGAGGACTAGCGGGATACAATGAGCAGTTCTTC.

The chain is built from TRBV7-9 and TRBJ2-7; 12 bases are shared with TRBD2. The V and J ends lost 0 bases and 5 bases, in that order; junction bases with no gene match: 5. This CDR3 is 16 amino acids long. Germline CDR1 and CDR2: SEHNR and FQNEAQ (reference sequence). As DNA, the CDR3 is TGTGCCAGCAGCTTAGCGACTAGCGGGAGTATCCACGAGCAGTACTTC. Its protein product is CASSLATSGSIHEQYF.

The DNA for the CDR3 is TGTGCCAGCAACAACGGCCCGGGGGATACGCAGTATTTT. Translating it yields CASNNGPGDTQYF. The V gene is TRBV6-6, the J gene TRBJ2-3, with D possibly matching TRBD2 (5 bases). V lost 7 bases and J lost 6, with 14 bases in between. The CDR3 spans 13 residues. CDR1 and CDR2 from the germline V gene are MNHNY and SVGAGI (reference sequence).

The CDR3 region has the DNA TGTGCCATCGGACTAGCCACAGATACGCAGTATTTT. Protein sequence: CAIGLATDTQYF. V is TRBV10-3 and J is TRBJ2-3, with 8 bases matching TRBD2. The junction had 0 bases not matched to a gene; V was cut back by 8 bases and J by 2 bases. The CDR3 has 12 amino acids. The germline CDR1 and CDR2 sequences are ENHRY and SYGVKD.

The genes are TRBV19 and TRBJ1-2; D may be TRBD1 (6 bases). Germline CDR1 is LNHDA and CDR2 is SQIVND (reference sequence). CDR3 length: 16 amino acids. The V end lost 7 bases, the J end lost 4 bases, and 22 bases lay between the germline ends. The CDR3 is CASTLDGGDRFYGYTF. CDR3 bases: TGTGCCAGTACCCTAGATGGGGGAGACAGGTTCTATGGCTACACCTTC.

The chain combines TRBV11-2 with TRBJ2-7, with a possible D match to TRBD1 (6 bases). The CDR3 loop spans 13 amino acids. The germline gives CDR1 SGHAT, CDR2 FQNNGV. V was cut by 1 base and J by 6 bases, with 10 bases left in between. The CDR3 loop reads CASSLVPRGEQYF. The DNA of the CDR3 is TGTGCCAGCAGCTTAGTACCCAGGGGCGAGCAGTACTTC. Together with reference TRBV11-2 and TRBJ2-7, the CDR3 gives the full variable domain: EAGVAQSPRYKIIEKRQSVAFWCNPISGHATLYWYQQILGQGPKLLIQFQNNGVVDDSQLPKDRFSAERLKGVDSTLKIQPAKLEDSAVYLCASSLVPRGEQYFGPGTRLTVT.

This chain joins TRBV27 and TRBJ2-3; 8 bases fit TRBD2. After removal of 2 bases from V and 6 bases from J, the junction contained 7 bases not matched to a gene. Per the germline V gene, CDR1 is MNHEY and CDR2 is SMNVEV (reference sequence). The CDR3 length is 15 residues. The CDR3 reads CASSLGGLGSDTQYF. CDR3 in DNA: TGTGCCAGCAGTTTAGGGGGACTAGGATCGGATACGCAGTATTTT.

The CDR3 nucleotides are TGCAGCGCCGAAAACAGGGCAGGAAACACCATATATTTT. Translated, it gives CSAENRAGNTIYF. The chain combines TRBV29-1 with TRBJ1-3, with a tentative D call TRBD1 (6 bases). Germline values: CDR1 SQVTM, CDR2 ANQGSEA. The CDR3 length is 13 residues. Trimming left V 7 bases short and J 4 bases short, with 14 bases between.

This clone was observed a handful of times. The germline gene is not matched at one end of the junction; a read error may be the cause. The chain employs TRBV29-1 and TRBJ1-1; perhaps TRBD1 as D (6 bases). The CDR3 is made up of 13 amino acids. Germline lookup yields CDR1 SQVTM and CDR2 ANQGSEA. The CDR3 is CSAEGQTNTEAFF. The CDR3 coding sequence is TGCAGCGCTGAAGGACAGACGAACACTGAAGCTTTCTTT.

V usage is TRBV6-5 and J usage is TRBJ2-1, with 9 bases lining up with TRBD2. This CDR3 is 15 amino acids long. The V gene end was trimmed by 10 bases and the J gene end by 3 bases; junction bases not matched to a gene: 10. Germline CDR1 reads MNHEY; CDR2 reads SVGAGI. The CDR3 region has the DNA TGTGCCACCAGAACTTCTAGCGGGAACTACAATGAGCAGTTCTTC. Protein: CATRTSSGNYNEQFF.

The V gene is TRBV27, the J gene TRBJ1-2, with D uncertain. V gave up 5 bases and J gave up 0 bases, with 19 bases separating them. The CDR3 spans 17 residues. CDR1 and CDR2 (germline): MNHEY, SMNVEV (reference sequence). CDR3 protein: CASSPTGSGPANYGYTF. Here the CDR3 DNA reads TGTGCCAGCAGTCCTACCGGTTCTGGGCCTGCTAACTATGGCTACACCTTC.

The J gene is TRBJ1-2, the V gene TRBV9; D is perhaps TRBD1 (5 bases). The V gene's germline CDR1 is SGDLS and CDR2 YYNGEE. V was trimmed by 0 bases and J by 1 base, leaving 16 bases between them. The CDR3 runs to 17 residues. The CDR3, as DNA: TGTGCCAGCAGCGTAGGGGGCGCGTCCTTAAATAACTATGGCTACACCTTC. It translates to CASSVGGASLNNYGYTF.